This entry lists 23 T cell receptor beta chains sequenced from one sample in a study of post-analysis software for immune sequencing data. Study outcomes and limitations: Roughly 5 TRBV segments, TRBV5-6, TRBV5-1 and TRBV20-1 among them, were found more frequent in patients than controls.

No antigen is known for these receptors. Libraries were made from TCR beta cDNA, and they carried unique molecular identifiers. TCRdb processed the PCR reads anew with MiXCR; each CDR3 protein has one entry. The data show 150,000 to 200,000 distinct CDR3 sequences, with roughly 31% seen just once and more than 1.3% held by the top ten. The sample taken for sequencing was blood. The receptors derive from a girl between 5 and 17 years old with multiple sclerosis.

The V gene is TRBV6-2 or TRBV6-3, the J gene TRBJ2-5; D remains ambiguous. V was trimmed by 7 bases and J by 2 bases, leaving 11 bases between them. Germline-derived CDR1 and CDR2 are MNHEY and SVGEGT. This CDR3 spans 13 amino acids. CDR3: CASTGWTQETQYF. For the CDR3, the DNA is TGTGCCAGCACGGGTTGGACGCAAGAGACCCAGTACTTC.

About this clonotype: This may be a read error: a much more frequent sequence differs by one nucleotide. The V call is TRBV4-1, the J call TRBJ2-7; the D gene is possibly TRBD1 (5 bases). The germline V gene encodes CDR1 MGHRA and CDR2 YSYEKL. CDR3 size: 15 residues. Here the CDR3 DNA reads TGCACCAGCAGCCAGGAAGCCAGGGTGGTGAACGAGCAGTACTTC. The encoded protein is CTSSQEARVVNEQYF.

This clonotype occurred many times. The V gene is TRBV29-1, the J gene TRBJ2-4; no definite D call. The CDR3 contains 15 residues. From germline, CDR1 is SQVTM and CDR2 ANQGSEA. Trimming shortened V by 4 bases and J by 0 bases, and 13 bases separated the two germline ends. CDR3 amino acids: CSVVGRTQAKNIQYF. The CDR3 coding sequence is TGCAGCGTTGTGGGCCGAACTCAAGCCAAAAACATTCAGTACTTC.

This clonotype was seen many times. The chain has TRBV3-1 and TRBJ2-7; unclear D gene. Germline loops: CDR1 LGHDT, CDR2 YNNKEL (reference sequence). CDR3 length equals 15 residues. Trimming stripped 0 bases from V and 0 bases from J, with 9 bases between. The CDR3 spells CASSQDWASSYEQYF. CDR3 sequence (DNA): TGTGCCAGCAGCCAAGATTGGGCCAGCTCCTACGAGCAGTACTTC.

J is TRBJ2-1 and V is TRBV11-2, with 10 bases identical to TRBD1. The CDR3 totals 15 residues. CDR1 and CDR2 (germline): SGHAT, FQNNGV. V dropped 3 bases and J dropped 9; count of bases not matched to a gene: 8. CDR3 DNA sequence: TGTGCCAGCAGCTTGGAGGACAGGGGGTCAAGTGAGCAGTTCTTC. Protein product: CASSLEDRGSSEQFF.

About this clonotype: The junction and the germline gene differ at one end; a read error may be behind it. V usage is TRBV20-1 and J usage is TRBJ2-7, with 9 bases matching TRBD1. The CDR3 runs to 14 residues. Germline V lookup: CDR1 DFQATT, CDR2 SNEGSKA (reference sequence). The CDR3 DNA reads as TGCAGTGCTGGACCGGGACAGGGCTCCCACGAGCAGTACTTC. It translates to CSAGPGQGSHEQYF.

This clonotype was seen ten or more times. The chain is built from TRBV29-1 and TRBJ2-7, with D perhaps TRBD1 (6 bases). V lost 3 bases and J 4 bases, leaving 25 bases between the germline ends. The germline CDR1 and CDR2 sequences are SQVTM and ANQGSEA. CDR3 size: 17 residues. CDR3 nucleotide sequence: TGCAGCGTTGACCCATCGGAGACACAGGGTGGGTTTTACGAGCAGTACTTC. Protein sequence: CSVDPSETQGGFYEQYF.

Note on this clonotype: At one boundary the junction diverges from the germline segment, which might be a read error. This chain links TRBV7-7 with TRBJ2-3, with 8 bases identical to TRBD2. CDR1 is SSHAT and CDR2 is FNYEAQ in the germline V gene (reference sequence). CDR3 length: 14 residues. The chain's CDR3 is CASSLAPSGDTQYF. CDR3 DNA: TGTGCTAGCAGCTTAGCGCCTAGCGGGGATACGCAGTATTTT.

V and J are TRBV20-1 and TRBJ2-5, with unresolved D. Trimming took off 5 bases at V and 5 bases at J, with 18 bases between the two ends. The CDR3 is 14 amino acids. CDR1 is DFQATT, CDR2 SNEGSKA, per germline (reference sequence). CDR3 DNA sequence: TGCAGTGCTGGGGAATCCCGGTCCTTGGAGACCCAGTACTTC. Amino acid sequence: CSAGESRSLETQYF.

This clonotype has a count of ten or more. The CDR3 DNA reads TGCAGCGGCGGCGGGACCTACTACAATGAGCAGTTCTTC. This gives the protein CSGGGTYYNEQFF. This chain joins TRBV29-1 and TRBJ2-1, with D maybe TRBD2 (6 bases). V was cut by 7 bases and J by 3 bases, with 13 bases left in between. There are 13 residues in the CDR3. CDR1 and CDR2 (germline): SQVTM, ANQGSEA.

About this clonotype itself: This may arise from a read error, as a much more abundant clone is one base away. The CDR3 DNA is TGTGCCAGCAGTTCCGGGGTAGCTGACTATGGCTACACCTTC. It specifies CASSSGVADYGYTF. The chain links TRBV12-3 or TRBV12-4 to TRBJ1-2; D not certain. This CDR3 spans 14 amino acids. V lost 4 bases and J lost 3, with 12 bases in between.

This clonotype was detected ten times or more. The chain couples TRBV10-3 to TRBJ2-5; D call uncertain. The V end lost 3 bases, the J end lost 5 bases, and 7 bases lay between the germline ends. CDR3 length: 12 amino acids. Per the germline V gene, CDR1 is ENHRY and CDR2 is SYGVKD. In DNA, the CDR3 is TGTGCCATCAGTGATAATGTGGAGACCCAGTACTTC. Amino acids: CAISDNVETQYF.

The CDR3 bases are TGTGCCAGCAGCCAAGAATACCTAGCGGGCTACGAGCAGTACTTC. Residues: CASSQEYLAGYEQYF. The chain couples TRBV3-1 to TRBJ2-7, with TRBD2 identical over 8 bases. From germline, CDR1 is LGHDT and CDR2 YNNKEL (reference sequence). The CDR3 runs to 15 residues. Trimming removed 0 bases from V and 3 bases from J; junction bases left unmatched: 4.

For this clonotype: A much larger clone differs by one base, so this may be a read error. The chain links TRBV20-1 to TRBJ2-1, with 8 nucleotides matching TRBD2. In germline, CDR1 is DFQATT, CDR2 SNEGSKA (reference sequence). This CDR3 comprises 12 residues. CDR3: CRASGWGNEQFF. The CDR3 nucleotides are TGCCGTGCTAGCGGGTGGGGAAATGAGCAGTTCTTC.

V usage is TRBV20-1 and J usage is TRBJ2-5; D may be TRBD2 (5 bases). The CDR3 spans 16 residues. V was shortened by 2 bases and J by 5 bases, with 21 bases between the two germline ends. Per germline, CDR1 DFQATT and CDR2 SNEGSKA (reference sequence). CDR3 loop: CSARTPLSRVVETQYF. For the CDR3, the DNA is TGCAGTGCTAGAACCCCTCTCTCGAGGGTAGTTGAGACCCAGTACTTC.

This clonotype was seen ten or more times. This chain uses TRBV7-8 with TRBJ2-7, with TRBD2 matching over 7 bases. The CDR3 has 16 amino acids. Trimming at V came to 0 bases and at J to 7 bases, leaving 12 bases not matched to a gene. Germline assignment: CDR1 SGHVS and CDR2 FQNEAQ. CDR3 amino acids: CASSLARLAAHGEQYF. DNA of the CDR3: TGTGCCAGCAGCTTAGCGCGGCTAGCGGCTCATGGGGAGCAGTACTTC.

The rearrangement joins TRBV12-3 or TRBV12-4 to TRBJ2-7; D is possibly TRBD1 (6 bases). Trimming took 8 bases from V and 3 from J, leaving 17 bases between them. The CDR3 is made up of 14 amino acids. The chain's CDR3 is CASSHRDTDYEQYF. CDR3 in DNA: TGTGCCAGCTCCCACCGGGACACCGACTACGAGCAGTACTTC.

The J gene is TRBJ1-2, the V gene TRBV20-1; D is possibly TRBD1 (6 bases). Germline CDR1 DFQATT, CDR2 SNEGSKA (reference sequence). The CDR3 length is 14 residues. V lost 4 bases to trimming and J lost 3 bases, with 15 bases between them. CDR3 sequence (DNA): TGCAGTGCTAAAAGCGTTCAGGGGCACTATGGCTACACCTTC. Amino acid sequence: CSAKSVQGHYGYTF.

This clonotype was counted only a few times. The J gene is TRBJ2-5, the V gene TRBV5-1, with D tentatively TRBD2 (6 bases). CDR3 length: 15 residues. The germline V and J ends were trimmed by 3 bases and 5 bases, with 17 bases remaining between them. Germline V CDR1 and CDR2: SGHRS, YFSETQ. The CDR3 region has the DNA TGCGCCAGCAGCTCCGAAGCGCGCGGAGGGGAGACCCAGTACTTC. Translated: CASSSEARGGETQYF. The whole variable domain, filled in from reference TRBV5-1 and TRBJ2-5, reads KAGVTQTPRYLIKTRGQQVTLSCSPISGHRSVSWYQQTPGQGLQFLFEYFSETQRNKGNFPGRFSGRQFSNSRSEMNVSTLELGDSALYLCASSSEARGGETQYFGPGTRLLVL.

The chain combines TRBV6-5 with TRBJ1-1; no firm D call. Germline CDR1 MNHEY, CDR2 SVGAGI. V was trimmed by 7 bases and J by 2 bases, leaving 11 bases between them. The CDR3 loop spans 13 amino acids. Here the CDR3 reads CASIAGKNTEAFF. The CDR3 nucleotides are TGTGCCAGCATAGCGGGAAAAAACACTGAAGCTTTCTTT.

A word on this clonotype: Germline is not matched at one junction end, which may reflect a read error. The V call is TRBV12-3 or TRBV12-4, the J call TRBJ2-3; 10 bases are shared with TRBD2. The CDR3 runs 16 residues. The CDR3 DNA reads TGTACCAGCAGTTTTAGGAGCGGGAGGGCGACAGATGCGCAGTATTTT. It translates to CTSSFRSGRATDAQYF.

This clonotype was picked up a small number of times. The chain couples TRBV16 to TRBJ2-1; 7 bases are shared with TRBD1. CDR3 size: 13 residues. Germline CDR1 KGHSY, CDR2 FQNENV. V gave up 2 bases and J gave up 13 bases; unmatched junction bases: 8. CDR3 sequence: CASSQINRTGQFF. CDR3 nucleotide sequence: TGTGCCAGCAGCCAAATTAATCGGACAGGCCAGTTCTTC.

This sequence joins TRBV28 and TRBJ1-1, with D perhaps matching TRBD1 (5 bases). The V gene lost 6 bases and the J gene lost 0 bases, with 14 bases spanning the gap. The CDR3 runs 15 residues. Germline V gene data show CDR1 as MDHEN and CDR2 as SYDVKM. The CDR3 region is CASSPLDSMNTEAFF. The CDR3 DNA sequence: TGTGCCAGCAGCCCCCTCGACAGCATGAACACTGAAGCTTTCTTT.